This paragraph covers one TCR beta chain sequence. CDR3 length: 17 amino acids. CDR1 is SGHTA and CDR2 is FQGNSA in the germline V gene. V lost 5 bases, J lost 0 bases, and 19 bases lay in between. Here immunoSEQ multiplex PCR was the method, and the copy in TCRdb shows in-frame clones only, minus some. The sample lists 200,000 to 250,000 clones, 86% occurring once. The data were obtained in a study of blood T cell repertoires in COVID-19. Sequencing was carried out using PBMCs or T cells enriched from blood (not recorded which). The chain carries TRBV7-2 and TRBJ1-2; D might be TRBD1 (5 bases). The TCR originated in a woman aged 50 to 60 who had recovered from COVID-19. CDR3 sequence: CASSQRRGHTPNYGYTF. CDR3 nucleotide sequence: TGTGCCAGCAGCCAGCGGAGGGGCCACACTCCTAACTATGGCTACACCTTC.